Listed below are T cell receptor beta chains from one sample, sequenced in a study of blood T cell repertoires in COVID-19. Assay: immunoSEQ multiplex PCR; the TCRdb copy retains only in-frame clones and omits some. The sample has fewer than 200,000 clones; more than 75% are singletons. Sequenced material: peripheral blood. The receptors come from a woman between 45 and 60 years old with COVID-19, enrolled during active disease. CDR3s leave out the opening cysteine and the closing phenylalanine or tryptophan.

TRBV11-2	TRBJ2-7	ASSLNEGQPYEQY
TRBV11-2	TRBJ2-1	ASSQSGSRNEQF
TRBV6-6	TRBJ2-1	ASSRATGTGVVSSYNEQF
TRBV4-1	TRBJ2-6	ASSLRVGAISGANVLT
TRBV9	TRBJ2-3	ASSVGLAGYTDTQY
TRBV30	TRBJ1-2	AWRRPQAHYGYT
TRBV19	TRBJ1-5	ATNEGGREPQH
TRBV13	TRBJ1-3	ASSLAAGDASGNTIY
TRBV3-1/TRBV3-2	TRBJ2-5	ASSQEWSEQETQY
TRBV5-6	TRBJ1-2	ASSRGNYGYT
TRBV10-3	TRBJ2-3	AITGGSTDTQY
TRBV9	TRBJ2-6	ASSAGRGTGANVLT
TRBV27	TRBJ1-1	ASGPGRMSTTEAF
TRBV19	TRBJ2-2	TSSSRSGNTGELF
TRBV7-9	TRBJ2-1	ASSLGQNNEQF
TRBV11-2	TRBJ2-2	ASSSPYRVSSTGELF
TRBV7-9	TRBJ1-5	ASSLGLNQPQH
TRBV7-3	TRBJ2-7	ASSLKGVTYEQY
TRBV3-1/TRBV3-2	TRBJ1-1	ASSQAAGLNTEAF
TRBV5-4	TRBJ2-2	ASSPGTSPTGELF
TRBV5-1	TRBJ1-2	ASSLAGGPNYGYT
TRBV19	TRBJ1-3	ASSTRTGGTGNTIY
TRBV7-9	TRBJ1-1	ASSVTGGTEAF
TRBV6-5	TRBJ1-2	ASSSTSHYGYT
TRBV18	TRBJ1-1	ASSPQGGNTEAF
TRBV5-1	TRBJ2-7	ASSLETGEDEQY
TRBV11-3	TRBJ2-7	ASSPGSRPWEQY
TRBV6-5	TRBJ1-1	ASKTGGSVTEAF
TRBV10-3	TRBJ2-7	AISDSTGAPYEQY
TRBV12-5	TRBJ1-1	ASGIQPGGKNTEAF
TRBV19	TRBJ1-4	ASSMRHSGTGDEKLF
TRBV5-5	TRBJ1-1	ASSLLEGRSSTEAF
TRBV6-4	TRBJ1-1	ASRSQQGSTEAF
TRBV7-3	TRBJ1-4	ASSLTPGKRPREKLF
TRBV19	TRBJ1-2	ASSMVDRADGYT
TRBV7-2	TRBJ1-5	ASSLHQGAGQPQH
TRBV7-2	TRBJ2-5	ASSLFPGLEETQY
TRBV5-4	TRBJ2-3	ASSLGLAGGFSTDTQY
TRBV3-1/TRBV3-2	TRBJ1-4	ASSQESTDRVREKLF
TRBV6-2/TRBV6-3	TRBJ2-1	ASSAHGQYNEQF
TRBV30	TRBJ2-5	AWRGTAGTGTQY
TRBV12-3/TRBV12-4	TRBJ2-2	ASETGAGELF
TRBV6-5	TRBJ1-3	ASTVHSGNTIY
TRBV1	TRBJ2-7	TSSRGYLSSYEQY
TRBV7-9	TRBJ2-3	ASSWNSGTDTQY
TRBV5-1	TRBJ1-3	ASSLTGTGISGNTIY
TRBV2	TRBJ2-7	ASSVLQVPLINEQY
TRBV4-1	TRBJ2-7	ASSQNGLGEQY
TRBV3-1/TRBV3-2	TRBJ2-3	ASSQDIASGGITDTQY
TRBV6-1	TRBJ2-5	ASSDGLAGGPKETQY
TRBV5-1	TRBJ2-7	ASSLQGAYEQY
TRBV19	TRBJ2-3	ASTERGSTDTQY